This TCR beta chain was documented in a study of control samples from healthy donors and cancer patients. The CDR3 totals 13 residues. The germline gives CDR1 KGHSH, CDR2 LQKENI. V lost 2 bases and J 4 bases, leaving 6 bases between the germline ends. This clone was observed once. Using immunoSEQ multiplex PCR, the repertoire was profiled, and TCRdb retains in-frame clones only, with some absent. The sample yields roughly 100,000 clones, 83% seen once. Source material: blood. The chain recombines TRBV18 with TRBJ1-5; D ambiguous. This sequence was found in a woman aged 45-60 years in good health. The CDR3 DNA follows: TGTGCCAGCTCACCAACCGGAAATCAGCCCCAGCATTTT. It yields the protein CASSPTGNQPQHF.